Shown below are 32 T cell receptor beta chains from a single sample sequenced in a study of T-cell memory formation after mild COVID-19. One entry per CDR3 protein results from TCRdb running MiXCR on the 5' RACE reads. The table records 190,000 or so distinct CDR3 sequences, about 20% of them present only once. The material sequenced was PBMCs or a T cell subset sorted from them (not recorded which). The receptors originated from an adult woman who had mild COVID-19 (a few samples of this study predate the infection). Cell type and time point are not known.

This clonotype has more than one count but fewer than ten. This sequence joins TRBV12-3 or TRBV12-4 and TRBJ1-2; D not certain. The CDR3 contains 15 residues. V was cut by 5 bases and J by 4 bases, with 17 bases left in between. The CDR3 nucleotides read TGTGCCAGCAGTGGCCCCTTGGGAGAATTCTATGGCTACACCTTC. Its protein is CASSGPLGEFYGYTF.

This chain uses TRBV12-3 or TRBV12-4 with TRBJ1-2; D remains unclear. This CDR3 region has 14 residues. Deletions cut 5 bases from V and 4 bases from J, with 14 bases between. Here the CDR3 reads CASSLRADLYGYTF. The CDR3 coding sequence is TGTGCCAGCAGTCTCCGGGCAGATCTCTATGGCTACACCTTC.

This clonotype has just a few counts. The rearrangement joins TRBV10-2 to TRBJ1-1; D is uncertain. This CDR3 spans 14 amino acids. Trimming removed 6 bases from V and 6 bases from J, with 17 bases in between. Germline V lookup: CDR1 WSHSY, CDR2 SAAADI. The CDR3 reads CASSPPVGLSEAFF. In nucleotides, the CDR3 is TGCGCCAGCAGCCCGCCCGTTGGGTTGTCTGAAGCTTTCTTT.

This clonotype has only a few counts. This rearrangement joins TRBV10-3 to TRBJ2-1, with 10 bases matching TRBD2. The CDR3 is made up of 16 amino acids. Germline V CDR1 and CDR2: ENHRY, SYGVKD. With V trimmed by 2 bases and J by 2 bases, 3 bases remained unmatched. The CDR3 protein is CAISETSGNTYNEQFF. CDR3 nucleotide sequence: TGTGCCATCAGTGAGACTAGCGGGAACACCTACAATGAGCAGTTCTTC.

This clonotype was recorded a few times. V usage is TRBV19 and J usage is TRBJ2-3; 7 nucleotides agree with TRBD2. The V segment lost 7 bases and the J segment 2 bases; nucleotides outside the gene matches: 6. This CDR3 contains 14 residues. Germline V gene sequence: CDR1 LNHDA, CDR2 SQIVND (reference sequence). As DNA, the CDR3 is TGTGCCAGTACGGATCGGGACTACACAGATACGCAGTATTTT. Its translation: CASTDRDYTDTQYF.

The chain joins TRBV9 to TRBJ2-1; D ambiguous. Trimming took 4 bases from V and 7 from J, leaving 9 bases between them. Germline-derived CDR1 and CDR2 are SGDLS and YYNGEE. The CDR3 extends over 12 amino acids. The CDR3 region has the DNA TGTGCCAGCAGCACCCCCAGTAATGAGCAGTTCTTC. This translates into CASSTPSNEQFF.

This clonotype was detected many times. The rearrangement links TRBV27 to TRBJ2-3; TRBD2 is a possible D gene (6 bases). This CDR3 is built from 14 residues. Germline assignment: CDR1 MNHEY and CDR2 SMNVEV (reference sequence). The V gene lost 2 bases and the J gene lost 5 bases, with 11 bases spanning the gap. In DNA, the CDR3 is TGTGCCAGCAGTTTAACGGGAGTGTTAGATACGCAGTATTTT. Residues: CASSLTGVLDTQYF.

This clonotype turned up a few times. The germline gene is not matched at one end of the junction; a read error may be the cause. The rearrangement joins TRBV20-1 to TRBJ2-1, with TRBD2 identical over 11 bases. The CDR3 is made up of 17 amino acids. In germline, CDR1 is DFQATT, CDR2 SNEGSKA (reference sequence). This CDR3 reads CSARPLLAGGSSNEQFF. Here the CDR3 DNA reads TGCAGTGCTAGACCTCTCCTAGCGGGGGGCTCCTCCAATGAGCAGTTCTTC.

This clonotype was seen only a few times. The chain has TRBV24-1 and TRBJ2-1; TRBD2 matches at 13 bases. Germline CDR1 KGHDR, CDR2 SFDVKD. V lost 4 bases to trimming and J lost 1 base; unmatched junction nucleotides: 6. This CDR3 is built from 18 residues. As DNA, the CDR3 is TGTGCCACCAGTGACCGGAGGACTAGCGGGAGATCCTACAATGAGCAGTTCTTC. This translates into CATSDRRTSGRSYNEQFF.

The chain has TRBV9 and TRBJ1-1; D perhaps matches TRBD1 (6 bases). Germline CDR1 SGDLS, CDR2 YYNGEE. Trimming took off 4 bases at V and 0 bases at J, with 19 bases between the two ends. This CDR3 contains 17 residues. The CDR3 loop reads CASSTHRESGMNTEAFF. CDR3 nucleotide sequence: TGTGCCAGCAGCACGCACAGGGAAAGTGGGATGAACACTGAAGCTTTCTTT. The full variable domain, rest sourced from reference TRBV9 and TRBJ1-1, is DSGVTQTPKHLITATGQRVTLRCSPRSGDLSVYWYQQSLDQGLQFLIQYYNGEERAKGNILERFSAQQFPDLHSELNLSSLELGDSALYFCASSTHRESGMNTEAFFGQGTRLTVV.

This clonotype was seen a few times. This chain uses TRBV29-1 with TRBJ2-7, with D possibly matching TRBD1 (6 bases). V gave up 4 bases and J gave up 3 bases, with 7 bases separating them. This CDR3 has 11 residues. CDR1 is SQVTM, CDR2 ANQGSEA, per germline. The DNA of the CDR3 is TGCAGCGTTGCGGACAGCTACGAGCAGTACTTC. Its protein is CSVADSYEQYF.

This chain joins TRBV20-1 and TRBJ2-5; D is possibly TRBD1 or TRBD2 (5 bases each). The CDR3 is 14 amino acids. CDR1 and CDR2 from the germline V gene are DFQATT and SNEGSKA (reference sequence). V was shortened by 6 bases and J by 3 bases, with 17 bases between the two germline ends. As DNA, the CDR3 is TGCAGTGCCGGGGCCCTTGGCAAAAAAGAGACCCAGTACTTC. Its protein product is CSAGALGKKETQYF.

V gene TRBV20-1 combines with J gene TRBJ2-3, with D perhaps assigned TRBD1 or TRBD2 (5 bases each). Germline values: CDR1 DFQATT, CDR2 SNEGSKA (reference sequence). The germline V and J ends were trimmed by 0 bases and 1 base, with 20 bases remaining between them. The CDR3 has 18 amino acids. The CDR3 DNA is TGCAGTGCTAGAGATTTAGGGACCGCATCCTACGGCACAGATACGCAGTATTTT. This encodes CSARDLGTASYGTDTQYF.

The chain joins TRBV7-2 to TRBJ1-1; no definite D call. Per the germline V gene, CDR1 is SGHTA and CDR2 is FQGNSA. The CDR3 spans 12 residues. V was clipped by 5 bases and J by 6 bases, with 10 bases between them. The CDR3 bases are TGTGCCAGCAGCGCGGGAGTCGCTGAAGCTTTCTTT. Amino acids: CASSAGVAEAFF.

A few counts support this clonotype. The rearrangement joins TRBV11-2 to TRBJ2-3; D ambiguous. Germline CDR1 SGHAT, CDR2 FQNNGV. The CDR3 runs 15 residues. V lost 4 bases, J lost 6 bases, and 17 bases lay in between. The CDR3 loop is CASSSPLEGFDTQYF. The CDR3, as DNA: TGTGCCAGCAGCTCACCCTTGGAAGGGTTTGATACGCAGTATTTT.

This clonotype was detected many times. V gene TRBV5-1 combines with J gene TRBJ2-7; D gene ambiguous. This CDR3 has 12 residues. Between the trimmed V and J ends, which lost 1 base and 3 bases, there was a span of 5 bases. Germline V gives CDR1 SGHRS, CDR2 YFSETQ. In DNA form, the CDR3 reads TGCGCCAGCAGCTTGTCGAGCTACGAGCAGTACTTC. It specifies CASSLSSYEQYF.

This clonotype has only a few counts. V is TRBV5-6 and J is TRBJ2-1, with D hard to call. CDR1 and CDR2 (germline): SGHDT, YYEEEE. The CDR3 is 13 residues long. Between the trimmed V and J ends, which lost 2 bases and 9 bases, there was a span of 12 bases. The CDR3 DNA reads TGTGCCAGCAGCTTCGACTCAGGCCCTGAGCAGTTCTTC. Protein: CASSFDSGPEQFF.

This clonotype was recorded at least ten times. This chain joins TRBV6-2 or TRBV6-3 and TRBJ2-7; a weak D match, TRBD1 (5 bases). Germline loops: CDR1 MNHEY, CDR2 SVGEGT. The CDR3 length is 15 residues. The V end lost 2 bases, the J end lost 0 bases, and 11 bases lay between the germline ends. The CDR3 region is CASSYDSASSYEQYF. DNA for the CDR3: TGTGCCAGCAGTTACGACAGTGCTAGCTCCTACGAGCAGTACTTC.

The chain recombines TRBV12-3 or TRBV12-4 with TRBJ2-1; D not resolved. The CDR3 totals 12 residues. Trimming shortened V by 0 bases and J by 8 bases, and 5 bases separated the two germline ends. The CDR3 DNA sequence: TGTGCCAGCAGTTTAGCGTGGGATGAGCAGTTCTTC. Translated: CASSLAWDEQFF.

The V gene is TRBV6-2 or TRBV6-3, the J gene TRBJ2-1; 12 positions match TRBD2. From germline, CDR1 is MNHEY and CDR2 SVGEGT. The CDR3 has 15 residues. Trimming cost V 0 bases and J 10 bases; bases outside gene matches: 4. As DNA, the CDR3 is TGTGCCAGCAGTTACTCCGGACTAGCGGGAAACGAGCAGTTCTTC. Amino acids: CASSYSGLAGNEQFF.

V is TRBV7-9 and J is TRBJ1-3, with D possibly TRBD1 on 6 matching bases. CDR1 is SEHNR, CDR2 FQNEAQ, per germline (reference sequence). Trimming removed 4 bases at V and 9 bases at J, with 22 bases between. This CDR3 comprises 16 residues. The CDR3 loop reads CASSSNWDKERSTIYF. CDR3 in DNA: TGTGCCAGCAGCTCAAACTGGGACAAGGAAAGGAGCACCATATATTTT.

The V gene is TRBV4-1, the J gene TRBJ1-5; D unclear. Germline V lookup: CDR1 MGHRA, CDR2 YSYEKL. Trimming left V 1 base short and J 4 bases short, with 11 bases between. The length of the CDR3 is 15 residues. The DNA for the CDR3 is TGCGCCAGCAGCCAAGGGGTAAGCGCAAATCAGCCCCAGCATTTT. It is translated as CASSQGVSANQPQHF.

Only a few counts were recorded for this clonotype. CDR3 sequence: CASSYSYRGIDQPQHF. CDR3 nucleotides: TGTGCCAGCAGTTACTCATACAGGGGAATAGATCAGCCCCAGCATTTT. The rearrangement links TRBV6-5 to TRBJ1-5; TRBD1 matches 7 bases. Germline CDR1 is MNHEY and CDR2 is SVGAGI. The CDR3 contains 16 residues. J lost 5 bases, V lost 0 bases, and 7 bases had no gene match.

This rearrangement joins TRBV6-6 to TRBJ2-3, with D unclear. Germline V gives CDR1 MNHNY, CDR2 SVGAGI (reference sequence). CDR3 length equals 16 residues. V gave up 4 bases and J gave up 0 bases, with 14 bases separating them. Here the CDR3 reads CASSFAVLSSTDTQYF. The DNA for the CDR3 is TGTGCCAGCAGTTTCGCAGTTCTCTCTAGCACAGATACGCAGTATTTT.

The chain uses TRBV7-8 and TRBJ2-1, with D hard to call. The CDR3 has 11 amino acids. The germline V gene has CDR1 SGHVS and CDR2 FQNEAQ. The V gene lost 3 bases and the J gene lost 10 bases, with 7 bases spanning the gap. CDR3 sequence reads: CASSFKAEQFF. In nucleotides, the CDR3 is TGTGCCAGCAGCTTCAAGGCGGAGCAGTTCTTC. Full variable domain (rest looked up from reference TRBV7-8 and TRBJ2-1): GAGVSQSPRYKVAKRGQDVALRCDPISGHVSLFWYQQALGQGPEFLTYFQNEAQLDKSGLPSDRFFAERPEGSVSTLKIQRTQQEDSAVYLCASSFKAEQFFGPGTRLTVL.

A few counts support this clonotype. The gene calls are TRBV7-9 and TRBJ2-7, with a weak D call TRBD1 (6 bases). Between the trimmed V and J ends, which lost 5 bases and 7 bases, there was a span of 12 bases. This CDR3 is built from 12 residues. Germline CDR1 is SEHNR and CDR2 is FQNEAQ (reference sequence). CDR3 nucleotides: TGTGCCAGCAGCATACAGGGTTGGGAGCAGTACTTC. Amino acids: CASSIQGWEQYF.

This clonotype has more than one count but fewer than ten. V gene TRBV24-1 combines with J gene TRBJ2-1, with TRBD2 matching over 11 bases. With 7 bases clipped from V and 5 bases from J, the junction kept 6 bases outside the gene matches. This CDR3 has 15 residues. The germline V gene has CDR1 KGHDR and CDR2 SFDVKD. CDR3 DNA: TGTGCCACCAGCCCGATACTAGCGGGGGACAATGAGCAGTTCTTC. Protein sequence: CATSPILAGDNEQFF.

The rearrangement links TRBV12-3 or TRBV12-4 to TRBJ1-5; D gene unclear. V dropped 3 bases and J dropped 4 bases, with 7 bases sitting between them. The CDR3 spans 13 residues. The CDR3 loop is CASSLALNQPQHF. The CDR3 bases are TGTGCCAGCAGTTTGGCTTTGAATCAGCCCCAGCATTTT.

This chain connects TRBV5-1 to TRBJ2-3; no definite D call. Germline assignment: CDR1 SGHRS and CDR2 YFSETQ. V lost 0 bases, J lost 6 bases, and 14 bases lay in between. The CDR3 extends over 15 amino acids. CDR3 in DNA: TGCGCCAGCAGCTTGGCCTGGGGTACTACGGATACGCAGTATTTT. It encodes CASSLAWGTTDTQYF.

The chain couples TRBV6-6 to TRBJ1-4; 9 bases match TRBD1. Germline-derived CDR1 and CDR2 are MNHNY and SVGAGI (reference sequence). Trimming removed 2 bases from V and 5 bases from J; junction bases left unmatched: 6. The CDR3 runs to 16 residues. Here the CDR3 DNA reads TGTGCCAGCAGTTACAGTGGGGACAGGGAGAATGAAAAACTGTTTTTT. Translated: CASSYSGDRENEKLFF.

The chain carries TRBV5-6 and TRBJ2-5; no clear D gene. This CDR3 has 11 amino acids. Per germline, CDR1 SGHDT and CDR2 YYEEEE. Trimming shortened V by 1 base and J by 5 bases, and 3 bases separated the two germline ends. The CDR3 protein is CASSLKETQYF. CDR3 DNA: TGTGCCAGCAGCTTGAAGGAGACCCAGTACTTC.

The genes are TRBV4-3 and TRBJ2-1; D might be TRBD2 (5 bases). The CDR3 length is 15 residues. The V and J ends lost 0 bases and 8 bases respectively, with 14 bases between them. CDR1 is LGHNA, CDR2 YSLEER, per germline. CDR3 in DNA: TGCGCCAGCAGCCAAGAATACGGACTCGAGGATGAGCAGTTCTTC. Its translation is CASSQEYGLEDEQFF.